Shown below are 5 T cell receptor beta chains from a single sample sequenced in a study of blood T cell repertoires in COVID-19. Here immunoSEQ multiplex PCR was the method, and the copy in TCRdb shows in-frame clones only, minus some. The table has 200,000 or so clones, about 93% seen once. The source material was peripheral blood. Every receptor here comes from a man aged 60 to 75 with COVID-19, enrolled during active disease.

J is TRBJ2-2 and V is TRBV28; D unresolved. The CDR3 length is 19 residues. The germline V and J ends were trimmed by 7 bases and 0 bases, with 24 bases remaining between them. In germline, CDR1 is MDHEN, CDR2 SYDVKM. The CDR3 DNA follows: TGTGCCAGCAATCCCGCCCGAATGGGCGCCCCGGCGAACACCGGGGAGCTGTTTTTT. Translation gives CASNPARMGAPANTGELFF.

The gene calls are TRBV19 and TRBJ2-7, with TRBD1 matching over 8 bases. V shed 5 bases, J shed 4 bases, and the junction held 10 bases outside the gene matches. CDR1 LNHDA and CDR2 SQIVND come from the germline V gene (reference sequence). The CDR3 has 15 residues. The CDR3 nucleotides are TGTGCCAGTAGTCCCCCGGACAGGGATAATTACGAGCAGTACTTC. Its protein product is CASSPPDRDNYEQYF.

The genes are TRBV7-2 and TRBJ1-1; no clear D gene. The germline gives CDR1 SGHTA, CDR2 FQGNSA. V dropped 1 base and J dropped 4 bases, with 13 bases sitting between them. The length of the CDR3 is 15 residues. CDR3 nucleotide sequence: TGTGCCAGCAGCTTAGGTGGAGGGTCGCTCACTGAAGCTTTCTTT. Protein: CASSLGGGSLTEAFF.

The chain is built from TRBV6-2 or TRBV6-3 and TRBJ1-1, with 7 bases matching TRBD1. J lost 3 bases, V lost 5 bases, and 9 bases had no gene match. The CDR3 has 15 residues. Germline CDR1 MNHEY, CDR2 SVGEGT. CDR3 region: CASSDRVPGDTEAFF. The CDR3 coding sequence is TGTGCCAGCAGTGACAGGGTCCCTGGTGACACTGAAGCTTTCTTT.

The V gene is TRBV30, the J gene TRBJ1-3; no clear D. This CDR3 has 15 amino acids. Germline V gene data show CDR1 as GTSNPN and CDR2 as SVGIG (reference sequence). Between the trimmed V and J ends, which lost 3 bases and 0 bases, there was a span of 12 bases. In DNA, the CDR3 is TGTGCCTGGAGGCAGGATCCTAACTCTGGAAACACCATATATTTT. Residues: CAWRQDPNSGNTIYF.